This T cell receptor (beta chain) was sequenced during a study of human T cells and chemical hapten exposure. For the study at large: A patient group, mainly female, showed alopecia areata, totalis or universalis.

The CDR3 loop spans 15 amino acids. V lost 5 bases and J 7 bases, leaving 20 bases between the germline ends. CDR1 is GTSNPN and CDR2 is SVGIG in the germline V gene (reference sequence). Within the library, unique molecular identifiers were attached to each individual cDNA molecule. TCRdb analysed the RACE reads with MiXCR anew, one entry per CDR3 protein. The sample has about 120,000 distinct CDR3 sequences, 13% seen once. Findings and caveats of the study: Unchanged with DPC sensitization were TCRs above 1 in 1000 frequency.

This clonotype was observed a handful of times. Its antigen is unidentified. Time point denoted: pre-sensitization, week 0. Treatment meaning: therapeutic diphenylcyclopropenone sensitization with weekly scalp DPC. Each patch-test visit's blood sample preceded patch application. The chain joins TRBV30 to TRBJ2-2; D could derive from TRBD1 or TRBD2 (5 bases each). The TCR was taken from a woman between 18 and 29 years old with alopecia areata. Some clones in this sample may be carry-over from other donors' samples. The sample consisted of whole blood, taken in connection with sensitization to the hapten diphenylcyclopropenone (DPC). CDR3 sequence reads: CAWGRVDSAGGELFF. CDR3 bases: TGTGCCTGGGGGCGGGTAGACAGTGCGGGCGGGGAGCTGTTTTTT.